These T cell receptor beta chains were read from a single sample in a study of blood T cell repertoires in COVID-19. Assay used: immunoSEQ multiplex PCR; TCRdb lists only in-frame clones, some missing. Among about 270,000 clones listed, approximately 86% were seen once. Sequencing used peripheral blood. The source of these receptors is a man in his forties or fifties who had recovered from COVID-19. The CDR3 runs from the conserved cysteine through the conserved F or W. The D gene is left open where the match is weak. Not all rows give a size; the values are once, few, many and, for expanded clones, a class.

V	size	D	J	CDR3	DNA
TRBV3-1/TRBV3-2	once	-	TRBJ2-1	CASSQGPYNEQFF	TGTGCCAGCAGCCAAGGGCCCTACAATGAGCAGTTCTTC
TRBV7-2	-	-	TRBJ1-6	CASSLVRSPLHF	TGTGCCAGCAGCTTAGTGCGTTCACCCCTCCACTTT
TRBV5-1	-	-	TRBJ1-1	CASSLQPSRGETEAFF	TGCGCCAGCAGCTTGCAGCCCAGTCGGGGTGAGACTGAAGCTTTCTTT
TRBV9	-	-	TRBJ1-2	CASSVDVGDYGYTF	TGTGCCAGCAGCGTAGATGTAGGAGACTATGGCTACACCTTC
TRBV3-1/TRBV3-2	once	TRBD1	TRBJ1-3	CASSPTDRVAGNTIYF	TGTGCCAGCAGCCCTACCGACAGGGTTGCTGGAAACACCATATATTTT
TRBV19	-	-	TRBJ1-5	CASSKTVGQPQHF	TGTGCCAGTAGTAAGACAGTAGGTCAGCCCCAGCATTTT
TRBV10-3	-	TRBD2	TRBJ2-7	CAINLRAGDEQYF	TGTGCCATCAATTTGAGGGCGGGGGACGAGCAGTACTTC
TRBV4-1	-	-	TRBJ2-1	CASSQEHIPNNEQFF	TGCGCCAGCAGCCAGGAGCACATACCTAACAATGAGCAGTTCTTC
TRBV6-4	-	TRBD1	TRBJ2-7	CASTRQGASEQYF	TGTGCCAGCACCCGACAGGGGGCCTCCGAGCAGTACTTC
TRBV5-1	-	-	TRBJ2-3	CASSPRGVTSSRYTDTQYF	TGCGCCAGCAGCCCTCGGGGAGTAACTAGCAGCCGATACACAGATACGCAGTATTTT
TRBV7-2	few	TRBD1	TRBJ2-5	CASSPGGDRVRETQYF	TGTGCCAGCAGCCCAGGGGGTGACAGGGTGCGAGAGACCCAGTACTTC
TRBV7-2	-	-	TRBJ1-5	CASSPDTGSGQPQHF	TGTGCCAGCAGCCCCGATACAGGGTCAGGTCAGCCCCAGCATTTT
TRBV19	-	-	TRBJ2-2	CASSIVRVGELFF	TGTGCCAGTAGTATAGTGAGGGTTGGGGAGCTGTTTTTT
TRBV6-5	-	-	TRBJ2-2	CASSFTLAANTGELFF	TGTGCCAGCAGTTTTACGCTAGCTGCGAACACCGGGGAGCTGTTTTTT
TRBV10-3	-	-	TRBJ1-5	CAISEAGNQPQHF	TGTGCCATCAGTGAGGCAGGGAATCAGCCCCAGCATTTT
TRBV6-2/TRBV6-3	-	-	TRBJ1-6	CASTPFRGFLLYNSPLHF	TGTGCCAGCACCCCCTTTCGGGGTTTTCTGCTCTATAATTCACCCCTCCACTTT
TRBV14	once	-	TRBJ1-2	CASSQGGGSYGYTF	TGTGCCAGCAGCCAAGGTGGGGGGTCCTATGGCTACACCTTC
TRBV6-5	-	TRBD2	TRBJ2-5	CASSYSNLAGWSYF	TGTGCCAGCAGTTACTCTAATCTAGCGGGGTGGAGCTACTTC
TRBV7-9	-	-	TRBJ1-5	CASSYNQPQHF	TGTGCCAGCAGTTACAATCAGCCCCAGCATTTT
TRBV5-6	-	TRBD1	TRBJ2-7	CASSFLGQGSYEQYF	TGTGCCAGCAGCTTTCTAGGACAGGGGTCCTACGAGCAGTACTTC
TRBV11-2	-	TRBD1	TRBJ1-1	CASSLRTGLRTEAFF	TGTGCCAGCAGCTTACGGACAGGGCTGCGGACTGAAGCTTTCTTT
TRBV4-3	few	TRBD1	TRBJ2-7	CASSRSQGAGEQYF	TGCGCCAGCAGCCGCTCACAGGGGGCGGGCGAGCAGTACTTC
TRBV10-3	once	TRBD1	TRBJ1-3	CAISEPQMGDRGNTIYF	TGTGCCATCAGTGAGCCCCAAATGGGGGACAGGGGAAACACCATATATTTT
TRBV29-1	-	-	TRBJ2-2	CSGHDGFGTGELFF	TGCAGCGGGCATGACGGGTTCGGGACCGGGGAGCTGTTTTTT
TRBV7-2	-	TRBD1	TRBJ1-2	CASSSPQGAVYGYTF	TGTGCCAGCAGCTCCCCCCAGGGGGCGGTCTATGGCTACACCTTC
TRBV19	few	-	TRBJ1-2	CASSSTQGQGGYTF	TGTGCCAGTAGTTCAACACAGGGCCAGGGTGGCTACACCTTC
TRBV19	-	-	TRBJ2-3	CASSVQTGDTQYF	TGTGCCAGTAGTGTCCAGACTGGGGATACGCAGTATTTT
TRBV7-2	-	TRBD2	TRBJ2-7	CASSLRLAGVSYEQYF	TGTGCCAGCAGCTTAAGACTAGCGGGAGTGTCCTACGAGCAGTACTTC
TRBV25-1	-	TRBD1	TRBJ1-2	CASSEFGQGGYTF	TGTGCCAGCAGTGAATTTGGACAGGGCGGCTACACCTTC
TRBV7-2	-	-	TRBJ2-7	CASSLVAGPTYEQYF	TGTGCCAGCAGCTTAGTTGCGGGGCCTACCTACGAGCAGTACTTC
TRBV7-6	-	TRBD1	TRBJ1-3	CASSLNRGHGNTIYF	TGTGCCAGCAGCTTAAACAGGGGGCATGGAAACACCATATATTTT
TRBV5-8	-	TRBD1	TRBJ1-5	CASSRTGVNQPQHF	TGTGCCAGCAGCCGGACAGGGGTTAATCAGCCCCAGCATTTT
TRBV27	once	TRBD1	TRBJ2-1	CASSSGGAYNEQFF	TGTGCCAGCAGTTCAGGGGGCGCCTACAATGAGCAGTTCTTC
TRBV4-1	few	-	TRBJ1-6	CASSPRDTEAPLHF	TGCGCCAGCAGCCCTCGGGACACCGAGGCACCCCTCCACTTT
TRBV7-9	-	-	TRBJ2-7	CASSLASGTYEQYF	TGTGCCAGCAGCTTAGCTAGCGGAACCTACGAGCAGTACTTC
TRBV9	-	TRBD2	TRBJ2-7	CASRGAAGGRERPYEQYF	TGTGCCAGCAGAGGAGCGGCGGGAGGCCGGGAGCGTCCCTACGAGCAGTACTTC
TRBV5-6	-	-	TRBJ2-3	CASSPVMRSTDTQYF	TGTGCCAGCAGCCCGGTTATGAGGAGCACAGATACGCAGTATTTT
TRBV19	-	-	TRBJ1-2	CASSIDLAQNYGYTF	TGTGCCAGTAGTATAGATCTGGCCCAGAACTATGGCTACACCTTC
TRBV7-2	-	TRBD2	TRBJ2-7	CASSFLAGGPYEQYF	TGTGCCAGCAGCTTTTTAGCGGGAGGGCCCTACGAGCAGTACTTC
TRBV12-3/TRBV12-4	-	-	TRBJ2-2	CASIPPPTGELFF	TGTGCCAGCATCCCTCCCCCTACCGGGGAGCTGTTTTTT
TRBV11-1	once	TRBD2	TRBJ2-5	CASSLSGRGQETQYF	TGTGCCAGCAGCCTTAGCGGGAGGGGGCAAGAGACCCAGTACTTC
TRBV7-9	-	-	TRBJ2-7	CASSPTPAVFYEQYF	TGTGCCAGCAGCCCAACGCCAGCGGTGTTCTACGAGCAGTACTTC
TRBV27	-	-	TRBJ1-3	CASSSGSGNTIYF	TGTGCCAGCAGTTCCGGGTCGGGAAACACCATATATTTT
TRBV7-8	once	TRBD1	TRBJ1-5	CASSWGQIGSDQPQHF	TGTGCCAGCAGCTGGGGACAGATAGGATCTGATCAGCCCCAGCATTTT
TRBV7-9	-	-	TRBJ2-1	CASSSWGDNEQFF	TGTGCCAGCAGCTCTTGGGGGGACAATGAGCAGTTCTTC
TRBV20-1	-	TRBD1	TRBJ1-2	CSASWTGADGYTF	TGCAGTGCTAGTTGGACAGGGGCCGATGGCTACACCTTC
TRBV29-1	-	TRBD2	TRBJ2-3	CSVRPGLHTDTQYF	TGCAGCGTCCGCCCGGGACTACACACAGATACGCAGTATTTT
TRBV29-1	-	-	TRBJ2-3	CSVTGTRVPNTDTQYF	TGCAGCGTCACAGGGACCCGGGTGCCGAACACAGATACGCAGTATTTT
TRBV29-1	few	-	TRBJ2-7	CSVRGAGDEQYF	TGCAGCGTCCGGGGGGCCGGGGACGAGCAGTACTTC
TRBV9	-	TRBD2	TRBJ2-7	CASSARTSGRWYEQYF	TGTGCCAGCAGCGCTCGGACTAGCGGGAGGTGGTACGAGCAGTACTTC
TRBV30	-	TRBD1	TRBJ1-6	CAWRGQQGSLDSPLHF	TGTGCCTGGAGAGGGCAACAGGGGTCTTTGGATTCACCCCTCCACTTT
TRBV19	-	TRBD2	TRBJ2-1	CASSPHTASGGTNEQFF	TGTGCCAGTAGTCCCCATACTGCTAGCGGGGGAACCAATGAGCAGTTCTTC
TRBV5-5	-	TRBD1	TRBJ2-2	CASSLATGQGPGELFF	TGTGCCAGCAGCTTGGCCACGGGACAGGGGCCCGGGGAGCTGTTTTTT
TRBV7-9	once	-	TRBJ2-1	CASTPGHYYNEQFF	TGTGCCAGCACCCCGGGACACTACTACAATGAGCAGTTCTTC
TRBV30	-	TRBD2	TRBJ2-3	CAWSVPAGFTDTQYF	TGTGCCTGGAGTGTCCCAGCGGGATTCACAGATACGCAGTATTTT
TRBV5-1	-	TRBD1	TRBJ2-7	CASSPFPQGAISYEQYF	TGCGCCAGCAGCCCATTCCCCCAGGGGGCTATCTCCTACGAGCAGTACTTC
TRBV10-1	-	-	TRBJ2-5	CASGAVRVETQYF	TGCGCCAGCGGTGCTGTGAGGGTCGAGACCCAGTACTTC
TRBV7-9	few	TRBD2	TRBJ2-3	CASSPSGSGTDTQYF	TGTGCCAGCAGCCCTAGCGGGAGTGGGACAGATACGCAGTATTTT
TRBV5-1	-	-	TRBJ2-3	CASSPRTDTDTQYF	TGCGCCAGCAGCCCGCGGACTGACACAGATACGCAGTATTTT
TRBV27	-	TRBD1	TRBJ1-2	CASSQKQGWVYGYTF	TGTGCCAGCAGTCAAAAACAGGGGTGGGTTTATGGCTACACCTTC